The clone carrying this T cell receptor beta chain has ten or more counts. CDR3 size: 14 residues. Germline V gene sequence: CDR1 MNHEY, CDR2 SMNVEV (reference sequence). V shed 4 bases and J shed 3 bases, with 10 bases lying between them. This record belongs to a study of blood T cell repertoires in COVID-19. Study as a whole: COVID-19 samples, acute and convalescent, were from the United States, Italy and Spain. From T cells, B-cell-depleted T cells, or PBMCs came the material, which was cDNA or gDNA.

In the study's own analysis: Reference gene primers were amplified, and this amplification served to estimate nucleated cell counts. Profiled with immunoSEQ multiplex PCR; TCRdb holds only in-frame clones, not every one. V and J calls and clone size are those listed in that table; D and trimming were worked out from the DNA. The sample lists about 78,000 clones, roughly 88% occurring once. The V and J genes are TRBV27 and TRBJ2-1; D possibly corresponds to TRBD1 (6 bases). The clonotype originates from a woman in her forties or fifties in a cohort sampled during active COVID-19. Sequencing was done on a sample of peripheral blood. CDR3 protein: CASSSGVGYNEQFF. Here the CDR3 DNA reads TGTGCCAGCAGTTCAGGGGTGGGCTACAATGAGCAGTTCTTC.